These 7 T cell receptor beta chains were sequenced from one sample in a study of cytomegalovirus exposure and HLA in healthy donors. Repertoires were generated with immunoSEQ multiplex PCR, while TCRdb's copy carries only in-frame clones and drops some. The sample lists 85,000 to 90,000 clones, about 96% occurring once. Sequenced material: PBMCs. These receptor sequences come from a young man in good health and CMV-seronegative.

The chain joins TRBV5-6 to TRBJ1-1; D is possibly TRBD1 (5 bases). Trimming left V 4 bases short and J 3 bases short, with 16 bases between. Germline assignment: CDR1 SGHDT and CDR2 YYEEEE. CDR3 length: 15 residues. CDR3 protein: CASSQFEGTYTEAFF. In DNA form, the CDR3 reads TGTGCCAGCAGCCAGTTCGAGGGGACTTACACTGAAGCTTTCTTT.

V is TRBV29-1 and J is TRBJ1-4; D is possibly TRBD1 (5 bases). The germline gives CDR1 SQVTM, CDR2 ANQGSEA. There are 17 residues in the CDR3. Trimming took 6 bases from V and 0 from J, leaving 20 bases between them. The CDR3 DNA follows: TGCAGCGTCGCATACGTGGGGGAGGGTGCAACTAATGAAAAACTGTTTTTT. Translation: CSVAYVGEGATNEKLFF.

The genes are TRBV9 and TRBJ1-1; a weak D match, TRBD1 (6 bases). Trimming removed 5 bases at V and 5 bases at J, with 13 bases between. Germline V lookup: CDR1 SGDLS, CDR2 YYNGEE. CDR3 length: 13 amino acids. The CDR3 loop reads CASSQGHRTEAFF. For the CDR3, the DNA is TGTGCCAGCAGTCAGGGACACCGAACTGAAGCTTTCTTT.

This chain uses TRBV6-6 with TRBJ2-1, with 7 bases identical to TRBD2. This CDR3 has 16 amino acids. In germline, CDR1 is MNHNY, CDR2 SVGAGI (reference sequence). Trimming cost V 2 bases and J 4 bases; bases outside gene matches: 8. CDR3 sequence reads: CASSYPGLAVYNEQFF. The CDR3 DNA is TGTGCCAGCAGTTACCCGGGGCTAGCGGTATACAATGAGCAGTTCTTC.

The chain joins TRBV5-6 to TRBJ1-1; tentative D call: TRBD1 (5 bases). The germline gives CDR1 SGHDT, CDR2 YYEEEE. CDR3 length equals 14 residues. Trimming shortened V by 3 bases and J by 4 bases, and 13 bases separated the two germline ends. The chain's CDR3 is CASSSLRGSTEAFF. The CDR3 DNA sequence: TGTGCCAGCAGCTCCCTCCGGGGGTCCACTGAAGCTTTCTTT.

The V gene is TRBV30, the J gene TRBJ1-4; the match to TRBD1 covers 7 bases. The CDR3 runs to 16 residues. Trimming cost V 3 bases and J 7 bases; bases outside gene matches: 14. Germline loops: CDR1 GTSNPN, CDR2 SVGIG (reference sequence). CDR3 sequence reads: CAWRDDRDRGVEKLFF. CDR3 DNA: TGTGCCTGGAGGGACGATCGGGACAGAGGTGTTGAAAAACTGTTTTTT.

The CDR3 reads CASSSSGGETQYF. The DNA for the CDR3 is TGTGCCAGCAGCTCTTCCGGAGGAGAGACCCAGTACTTC. The gene calls are TRBV11-3 and TRBJ2-5; D possibly corresponds to TRBD2 (5 bases). Germline V gives CDR1 SGHNT, CDR2 YENEEA. There are 13 residues in the CDR3. The V end was cut by 4 bases, the J end by 4 bases, with 10 bases between.